This T cell receptor (beta chain) comes out of a study of cytomegalovirus exposure and HLA in healthy donors. CDR1 and CDR2 from the germline V gene are LGHNA and YSLEER. V was trimmed by 6 bases and J by 0 bases, leaving 18 bases between them. This CDR3 region has 16 residues. Vbeta (60) and Jbeta (13) primers were used in the PCR. TCRdb's copy holds only in-frame clones and misses some; the assay was immunoSEQ multiplex PCR. The data contain approximately 140,000 clones, 82% of them singletons. What was sequenced was PBMCs. This receptor was identified in a male donor in good health and CMV-seronegative. The chain has TRBV4-3 and TRBJ2-7, with a tentative D call TRBD2 (5 bases). In DNA, the CDR3 is TGCGCCAGCAGTCTTGAAGAGCGGCGGAACTCCTACGAGCAGTACTTC. It specifies CASSLEERRNSYEQYF.